This TCR beta chain was sequenced during a study of patients and donors after allogeneic stem cell transplantation. TCRdb passed the RT-PCR reads through MiXCR, listing each CDR3 protein once. The sample contains some 960,000 distinct CDR3 sequences, roughly 18% of which appear only once. Deletions cut 5 bases from V and 6 bases from J, with 17 bases between. There are 15 residues in the CDR3. In germline, CDR1 is SGHTA, CDR2 FQGNSA. The TCR was taken from a human donor who was either an allogeneic HSCT recipient or a stem cell or donor lymphocyte infusion donor (not recorded which). It is not recorded whose cells these are; they may come from a transplant donor. The V call is TRBV7-2, the J call TRBJ2-1; D not resolved. The material sequenced was blood, either unsorted or a sorted T cell fraction (not recorded which). The CDR3 loop is CASSSRTALGNEQFF. As DNA, the CDR3 is TGTGCCAGCAGCAGCCGGACCGCTTTGGGCAATGAGCAGTTCTTC.